Below, 5 T cell receptor beta chains from the same sample are listed, as sequenced in a study of beta chain features in type 1 diabetes. As every portion of the isolated RNA was reverse transcribed, the sequencing read expressed TCRB transcripts. Libraries were prepared by immunoSEQ multiplex PCR; TCRdb keeps only in-frame clonotypes and omits some of them. The sample lists 150,000 to 180,000 clones, 7.5% to 10% occurring once. Source material: central memory CD4+ T cells from blood. These receptors were collected from a man aged 18 to 30 in good health.

The chain uses TRBV7-3 and TRBJ2-2; tentatively, D is TRBD1 (5 bases). The CDR3 is made up of 15 amino acids. V dropped 5 bases and J dropped 8 bases, with 18 bases sitting between them. Per the germline V gene, CDR1 is SGHTA and CDR2 is FQGTGA. CDR3 sequence reads: CASSPQQGFPGELFF. DNA for the CDR3: TGTGCCAGCAGCCCTCAGCAGGGTTTTCCGGGGGAGCTGTTTTTT.

This chain joins TRBV2 and TRBJ2-7; 9 nucleotides line up with TRBD1. The CDR3 covers 12 residues. Germline V gene lookup returns CDR1 SNHLY and CDR2 FYNNEI. CDR3 protein: CVSGQGSLEQYF. Here the CDR3 DNA reads TGTGTCTCGGGACAGGGTTCTCTGGAGCAGTACTTC.

This clone was recorded a few times. The chain couples TRBV29-1 to TRBJ1-1; no clear D. CDR1 and CDR2 (germline): SQVTM, ANQGSEA. The ends were cut back, 3 bases at V and 4 bases at J, with 9 bases in the middle. The CDR3 has 12 amino acids. This chain's CDR3 is CSVDGRGTEAFF. CDR3 in DNA: TGCAGCGTTGATGGGAGAGGCACTGAAGCTTTCTTT.

This clone was observed at least ten times. The V and J genes are TRBV18 and TRBJ1-2; tentative D call: TRBD1 (5 bases). CDR1 is KGHSH and CDR2 is LQKENI in the germline V gene. There are 13 residues in the CDR3. The ends were cut back, 6 bases at V and 4 bases at J, with 12 bases in the middle. In DNA, the CDR3 is TGTGCCAGCTCTCCCAAGGACATCTATGGCTACACCTTC. Its protein is CASSPKDIYGYTF. Full variable domain (missing parts from reference TRBV18 and TRBJ1-2): NAGVMQNPRHLVRRRGQEARLRCSPMKGHSHVYWYRQLPEEGLKFMVYLQKENIIDESGMPKERFSAEFPKEGPSILRIQQVVRGDSAAYFCASSPKDIYGYTFGSGTRLTVV.

V is TRBV28 and J is TRBJ1-1; D unresolved. The germline V gene has CDR1 MDHEN and CDR2 SYDVKM. The CDR3 contains 13 residues. V gave up 4 bases and J gave up 0 bases, with 6 bases separating them. CDR3 in DNA: TGTGCCAGCAGTTGGCCGTTGAACACTGAAGCTTTCTTT. It translates to CASSWPLNTEAFF.